This T cell receptor beta chain was recovered during a study of naive and memory T cell subsets. The V end was cut by 1 base, the J end by 0 bases, with 7 bases between. The CDR3 runs 14 residues. Germline loops: CDR1 SEHNR, CDR2 FQNEAQ (reference sequence). Separate alpha and beta amplification began at the second PCR step. CMV status came from CD4+ IFNgamma after overnight CMV lysate stimulation. Sequential positive selection took CD4 T cells first, then CD8 T cells. Cells stained for CD3, CD4, CD8, CD45RA and CD27 were sorted into four subsets. Both TRBC1 and TRBC2 were covered by a beta constant-region primer of two equimolar oligonucleotides. A single record per CDR3 protein comes from TCRdb applying MiXCR to the UMI-ligation and nested PCR reads. The sample carries 81,000 or so distinct CDR3 sequences, approximately 6.5% recorded once. In its sample, this clonotype was seen many times.

V is TRBV7-9 and J is TRBJ2-7; D perhaps matches TRBD1 (6 bases). This sequence originates from a human donor in good health. The sequencing sample was made of central memory CD4+ T cells from blood. CDR3 amino acids: CASSLGTDSYEQYF. CDR3 nucleotides: TGTGCCAGCAGCTTAGGGACAGACTCCTACGAGCAGTACTTC.